This T cell receptor beta chain was found in a study of blood T cells in healthy people across ages (dated by TCRdb to about 2015). For context, the study as a whole: In model experiments, template switching captured roughly one uniquely barcoded TCR beta cDNA molecule for every two T cells. The study measured age-related changes in TCR beta repertoire diversity using deep sequencing normalized with unique cDNA molecular identifiers. The study analyzed two additional independent replicas of 1 million unique cDNA reads from the same blood draw for two donors, one aged 18 to 29 and one aged 80 or older. Donors of different ages were randomly distributed across sequencing lanes to avoid experimental bias. Four age groups were formed from the donors: young (average approximately 15 years), middle-aged (around 41), aged (approximately 60) and long-lived (more than 75).

As encoded in the germline V gene, CDR1 is KGHSH while CDR2 is LQKENI. Compared with germline, V lacks 5 bases and J lacks 15 bases; bases without a gene match: 10. The CDR3 starts with the cysteine, ends with the phenylalanine, and has 14 residues. Only CDR3 DNA remains: 42 bases, in frame from the first base. General findings and caveats noted by the study authors: Estimates of total diversity from one million sequenced T cells were regarded as lower bounds and underestimates. Because profiling used bulk unsorted PBMCs, naive and antigen-experienced compartments could not be compared conclusively. Because the CMV infection status of the donors was unknown, age-related changes in expanded clonotypes may potentially have been confounded. As age increased, observed TCR beta diversity per million T cells dropped in a roughly linear way, and a significant reduction was already evident by age 40. The long-lived group showed more naive CD4+ T cells, fewer expanded clones and increased TCR diversity than the aged group, suggesting age selection. A strong correlation was found between observed TCR beta diversity and the percentage of naive T cells measured by flow cytometry.

Receptor libraries were prepared by 5' RACE. The listed sequencing device is Illumina HiSeq 2500. A second 7 to 11 cycle PCR used a sample-barcoded 5' primer and a J-beta primer mix. A unique molecular identifier was introduced onto each TCR beta cDNA molecule by a template-switch 5' adaptor carrying 12 random nucleotides. Each sample yielded at least 2.5 million CDR3-containing paired-end reads. First-strand cDNA synthesis was performed from all RNA using the Mint cDNA synthesis kit, with priming by a TRBC-specific oligonucleotide. Following uracil-DNA glycosylase treatment, a first 18-cycle PCR with universal primers M1SS and BC2_uni_R was performed on all cDNA. The authors' pipeline ran thus. For normalization, 1 million high-quality reads were randomly selected from each sample, with every read carrying a distinct molecular identifier. Reads with shared molecular identifiers were discarded instead of being binned into consensus sequences. CDR3 identification, clonotype clustering and error correction used MiTCR with a Q25 quality threshold and the strictest error-elimination algorithm. A nonparametric unseen species model with Euler transformation was used to estimate a lower bound on total TCR beta diversity. The public reads were reprocessed in TCRdb via fastp at Q25 and MiXCR, keeping in-frame beta chains. CDR3 protein duplicates are merged, each entry listing the most common genes and DNA. The V and J calls and clone size are TCRdb's, not the authors'. This sample has some 1.5 million distinct CDR3 sequences in its table, and under 30% of those were observed once. The ten largest make up roughly 8% of the sample.

Systemically healthy Caucasian individuals from Russia, around 38 in total and aged roughly 6 to 95 years, were included as donors. Each donor gave ten milliliters of peripheral blood, collected into EDTA-treated Vacutainer tubes. Ficoll-Paque density-gradient centrifugation was used to isolate PBMCs, with at least 7 million per sample. Trizol reagent was used to extract total RNA from PBMCs, with at least 6 micrograms per sample. For every donor, flow cytometry on a PBMC aliquot measured the percentage of naive CD45RAhigh/CD27high T cells. As to this clonotype: This receptor's antigen is unknown. No much larger clonotype is one base removed from it; base qualities were not supplied.

Material for sequencing was blood. This receptor was obtained from a woman aged 25 to 39 in good health. The chain is encoded by TRBV18 joined to TRBJ2-4; the junction holds 13 bases that match TRBD2. The nucleotide sequence is given as TGTGCCAGCTCAACTAGCGGGGGGGGCAGCGAGCGGTACTTC. The resulting protein is CASSTSGGGSERYF.